These T cell receptor beta chains were read from a single sample in a study of cytomegalovirus exposure and HLA in healthy donors. TCRdb's table, derived via immunoSEQ multiplex PCR, lists solely in-frame clones and lacks some. This table holds around 170,000 clones, around 80% found once. The sequenced material came from PBMCs. The receptor set was obtained from a woman in her thirties or forties in good health and CMV-seronegative. Both conserved end residues are part of each CDR3. A D gene is named only where the DNA matches it firmly. Some rows mark clone size as missing; the rest say once, few, many or name a class of expanded clone.

D	J	V	size	CDR3	DNA
NA	TRBJ2-3	TRBV7-8	NA	CASSLGTLTDTQYF	TGTGCCAGCAGCTTGGGGACTCTGACAGATACGCAGTATTTT
NA	TRBJ2-7	TRBV28	NA	CASSSQEYEQYF	TGTGCCAGCAGTTCCCAGGAATACGAGCAGTACTTC
NA	TRBJ1-5	TRBV19	once	CASSWGPQPQHF	TGTGCCAGTAGTTGGGGCCCTCAGCCCCAGCATTTT
NA	TRBJ1-2	TRBV11-1	NA	CASSLGLDSDGYTF	TGTGCCAGCAGCTTAGGTTTGGACAGCGATGGCTACACCTTC
NA	TRBJ2-5	TRBV7-2	NA	CASSPGVQETQYF	TGTGCCAGCAGCCCCGGGGTACAAGAGACCCAGTACTTC
NA	TRBJ2-2	TRBV11-2	NA	CASSLDLGSANTGELFF	TGTGCCAGCAGCTTAGATCTCGGTAGCGCGAACACCGGGGAGCTGTTTTTT
NA	TRBJ2-1	TRBV19	NA	CASSSDGYNEQFF	TGTGCCAGTAGTAGCGATGGCTACAATGAGCAGTTCTTC
NA	TRBJ1-2	TRBV18	NA	CASSPPGGVDGYTF	TGTGCCAGCTCACCACCGGGGGGAGTCGATGGCTACACCTTC
TRBD1	TRBJ2-7	TRBV28	NA	CASIGGLGGGSGTGRLYEQYF	TGTGCCAGCATCGGGGGTCTAGGGGGGGGATCCGGGACAGGGAGATTATACGAGCAGTACTTC
NA	TRBJ1-2	TRBV30	NA	CAWAGVYGGYTF	TGTGCCTGGGCAGGGGTTTACGGTGGCTACACCTTC
NA	TRBJ2-2	TRBV14	NA	CASSHGTRGGELFF	TGTGCCAGCAGCCACGGGACACGGGGCGGGGAGCTGTTTTTT
NA	TRBJ1-4	TRBV5-1	few	CASSLPNEKLFF	TGCGCCAGCAGCCTACCTAATGAAAAACTGTTTTTT
TRBD1	TRBJ1-2	TRBV19	NA	CASSPQGSDYGYTF	TGTGCCAGTAGCCCACAGGGGTCTGACTATGGCTACACCTTC
TRBD1	TRBJ1-4	TRBV5-1	NA	CASSPSGTDQWEKLFF	TGCGCCAGCAGCCCCTCGGGGACAGATCAATGGGAAAAACTGTTTTTT
NA	TRBJ2-7	TRBV9	once	CASSVGGWEGEQYF	TGTGCCAGCAGCGTAGGAGGGTGGGAAGGCGAGCAGTACTTC
TRBD1	TRBJ1-5	TRBV2	NA	CASSVTGASQPQHF	TGTGCCAGCAGTGTTACAGGGGCCTCTCAGCCCCAGCATTTT
NA	TRBJ2-7	TRBV13	NA	CASSLGTAYEQYF	TGTGCCAGCAGCTTAGGTACCGCCTACGAGCAGTACTTC
NA	TRBJ1-1	TRBV6-5	NA	CASSPPRGTEAFF	TGTGCCAGCAGCCCCCCTAGGGGTACTGAAGCTTTCTTT
NA	TRBJ2-1	TRBV7-6	NA	CASSPRGSGLYNEQFF	TGTGCCAGCAGCCCCCGGGGTAGCGGCCTCTACAATGAGCAGTTCTTC
TRBD2	TRBJ2-3	TRBV6-4	NA	CASSQTSGRGDTQYF	TGTGCCAGCAGTCAAACTAGCGGGAGAGGGGATACGCAGTATTTT
NA	TRBJ2-2	TRBV11-2	NA	CASSWRAGREELFF	TGTGCCAGCAGCTGGAGAGCCGGTCGAGAGGAGCTGTTTTTT
NA	TRBJ1-6	TRBV27	NA	CASSALVAHYNSPLHF	TGTGCCAGCAGTGCCCTTGTGGCCCACTATAATTCACCCCTCCACTTT
TRBD1	TRBJ2-5	TRBV15	NA	CATSRDPTGGGETQYF	TGTGCCACCAGCAGAGACCCGACAGGGGGAGGAGAGACCCAGTACTTC
TRBD2	TRBJ2-1	TRBV4-2	NA	CASSQDSGTSGYNEQFF	TGTGCCAGCAGCCAGGATAGTGGGACTAGCGGGTACAATGAGCAGTTCTTC
NA	TRBJ1-4	TRBV19	NA	CASSIVGPPGGKEKLFF	TGTGCCAGTAGTATAGTAGGTCCACCGGGGGGGAAAGAAAAACTGTTTTTT
NA	TRBJ1-3	TRBV5-1	NA	CASSLGISGNTIYF	TGCGCCAGCAGCCTCGGGATTTCCGGAAACACCATATATTTT
NA	TRBJ1-2	TRBV4-1	NA	CASSQVTGSNYGYTF	TGCGCCAGCAGCCAAGTAACCGGTTCCAACTATGGCTACACCTTC
TRBD2	TRBJ2-3	TRBV5-1	NA	CASSFLTSGGSGQYF	TGCGCCAGCAGCTTCCTGACTAGCGGGGGATCGGGGCAGTATTTT
NA	TRBJ1-1	TRBV30	NA	CAWSFTKGGEAFF	TGTGCCTGGAGTTTTACGAAGGGAGGCGAAGCTTTCTTT
NA	TRBJ2-2	TRBV5-5	NA	CASSLETSSAGELFF	TGTGCCAGCAGCTTGGAAACTAGCTCGGCCGGGGAGCTGTTTTTT
TRBD2	TRBJ2-5	TRBV5-6	NA	CASSQIAGVETQYF	TGTGCCAGCAGCCAGATAGCGGGAGTGGAGACCCAGTACTTC
NA	TRBJ1-1	TRBV29-1	NA	CSAERASEAFF	TGCAGCGCCGAGAGGGCATCTGAAGCTTTCTTT
NA	TRBJ2-2	TRBV2	NA	CASRGSRYTGELFF	TGTGCCAGCAGGGGTAGCCGGTACACCGGGGAGCTGTTTTTT
TRBD1	TRBJ2-1	TRBV9	NA	CASSGGLRTGFYNEQFF	TGTGCCAGCAGCGGAGGCTTAAGGACAGGGTTCTACAATGAGCAGTTCTTC
TRBD1	TRBJ1-5	TRBV6-5	NA	CAGEPGGGNQPQHF	TGTGCCGGCGAACCAGGGGGCGGCAATCAGCCCCAGCATTTT
NA	TRBJ2-2	TRBV5-6	NA	CASSKPNTGELFF	TGTGCCAGCAGCAAGCCGAACACCGGGGAGCTGTTTTTT
TRBD2	TRBJ2-1	TRBV7-6	NA	CASSLGTSVYNEQFF	TGTGCCAGCAGCCTCGGGACTAGCGTATACAATGAGCAGTTCTTC
NA	TRBJ1-2	TRBV19	NA	CASSPETARHGYTF	TGTGCCAGTAGTCCGGAGACCGCTAGGCATGGCTACACCTTC
NA	TRBJ2-2	TRBV19	NA	CASTRMANTGELFF	TGTGCCAGTACCAGGATGGCGAACACCGGGGAGCTGTTTTTT
TRBD1	TRBJ2-7	TRBV19	NA	CASSIDPWGQYEQYF	TGTGCCAGTAGTATAGATCCGTGGGGACAGTACGAGCAGTACTTC
NA	TRBJ1-1	TRBV7-6	NA	CASSLGGGAGMNTEAFF	TGTGCCAGCAGCTTAGGGGGAGGGGCAGGAATGAACACTGAAGCTTTCTTT
TRBD1	TRBJ2-5	TRBV5-1	NA	CAITDRGNETQYF	TGCGCCATTACGGACAGGGGTAACGAGACCCAGTACTTC
NA	TRBJ1-2	TRBV6-5	NA	CASSSSPGNYGYTF	TGTGCCAGCAGCTCTTCGCCGGGGAACTATGGCTACACCTTC
TRBD2	TRBJ2-3	TRBV2	NA	CASRNGLAGGTDTQYF	TGTGCCAGCAGAAATGGACTAGCGGGGGGCACAGATACGCAGTATTTT
NA	TRBJ1-1	TRBV28	NA	CASRSTEAFF	TGTGCCAGCAGGAGCACTGAAGCTTTCTTT
TRBD1	TRBJ1-2	TRBV7-8	NA	CASSLDRGGYTF	TGTGCCAGCAGCTTGGACAGGGGCGGCTACACCTTC
NA	TRBJ1-1	TRBV28	NA	CASRVRVGGTEAFF	TGTGCCAGCAGGGTTCGCGTGGGGGGTACTGAAGCTTTCTTT
NA	TRBJ1-4	TRBV4-1	few	CASSQDQRGGTNEKLFF	TGCGCCAGCAGCCAAGACCAACGCGGAGGAACTAATGAAAAACTGTTTTTT
TRBD2	TRBJ2-1	TRBV5-6	NA	CASSFGGAHPFF	TGTGCCAGCAGCTTCGGGGGGGCACACCCGTTCTTC
TRBD1	TRBJ1-5	TRBV5-1	few	CASSLGQGADQPQHF	TGCGCCAGCAGCTTAGGGCAGGGGGCCGATCAGCCCCAGCATTTT
TRBD2	TRBJ2-7	TRBV5-1	NA	CASSLRSSGTSYEQYF	TGCGCCAGCAGCTTGCGGTCTAGCGGGACCTCCTACGAGCAGTACTTC
NA	TRBJ2-7	TRBV10-1	once	CASSAGRGYEQYF	TGCGCCAGCAGTGCGGGCAGGGGCTACGAGCAGTACTTC
NA	TRBJ2-1	TRBV2	NA	CASSPHDDEWSFAEQFF	TGTGCCAGCAGTCCCCACGACGATGAGTGGAGTTTTGCTGAGCAGTTCTTC
NA	TRBJ2-2	TRBV11-3	NA	CASSSDTGWAPGELFF	TGTGCCAGCAGCTCCGATACTGGGTGGGCCCCCGGGGAGCTGTTTTTT
NA	TRBJ2-3	TRBV2	NA	CASSVTGSGTDTQYF	TGTGCCAGCAGTGTAACAGGGTCAGGGACAGATACGCAGTATTTT
NA	TRBJ1-1	TRBV30	once	CAWSPGLDTEAFF	TGTGCCTGGAGTCCCGGACTCGACACTGAAGCTTTCTTT
TRBD2	TRBJ2-2	TRBV5-1	NA	CAASAGGIDTGELFF	TGCGCCGCCTCCGCGGGAGGGATCGACACCGGGGAGCTGTTTTTT
TRBD1	TRBJ1-2	TRBV6-5	NA	CASSSGTGRNYGYTF	TGTGCCAGCAGTTCAGGGACAGGGAGGAACTATGGCTACACCTTC
NA	TRBJ2-3	TRBV9	NA	CASTTHLHRVRRSTDTQYF	TGTGCCAGCACTACTCACCTTCACAGGGTCCGGCGTAGCACAGATACGCAGTATTTT